Following are 31 T cell receptor beta chains from one sample sequenced in a study of T cell responses to AZD1222 COVID-19 vaccine. Measured with immunoSEQ multiplex PCR; TCRdb has only the in-frame clones, and not every one. In the table there are 130,000 or so clones, 92% of which are singletons. Sequencing was performed on peripheral blood, taken on day 0 of AZD1222 vaccination. All receptors derive from an adult in good health.

V gene TRBV7-3 combines with J gene TRBJ2-1; a weak D match, TRBD1 (5 bases). Trimming pared 3 bases from V and 5 bases from J, leaving 8 bases between. Germline CDR1 is SGHTA and CDR2 is FQGTGA. The CDR3 extends over 13 amino acids. CDR3 sequence: CASSFGQNNEQFF. CDR3 nucleotide sequence: TGTGCCAGCAGCTTTGGACAAAACAATGAGCAGTTCTTC.

The V gene is TRBV3-1 (or the pseudogene TRBV3-2), the J gene TRBJ2-1; D is undetermined. Per the germline V gene, CDR1 is LGHDT and CDR2 is YNNKEL (reference sequence). V lost 1 base to trimming and J lost 9 bases, with 10 bases between them. The CDR3 is made up of 13 amino acids. CDR3 bases: TGTGCCAGCAGCCAAGCCTCCTATGGTGAGCAGTTCTTC. This sequence encodes CASSQASYGEQFF.

V gene TRBV12-5 combines with J gene TRBJ1-2; TRBD1 matches at 7 bases. The V segment lost 1 base and the J segment 8 bases; nucleotides outside the gene matches: 7. Germline loops: CDR1 LGHNT, CDR2 FRNRAP. The CDR3 loop spans 14 amino acids. The CDR3 protein is CASGLDRGLSGYTF. The CDR3 nucleotides read TGTGCTAGTGGTTTGGATAGGGGGCTTAGCGGCTACACCTTC.

This clone has a single count. The V call is TRBV30, the J call TRBJ2-7; 7 bases are a match to TRBD2. The trim removed 4 bases at V and 3 bases at J, leaving 3 bases unmatched. This CDR3 is built from 12 residues. Germline CDR1 reads GTSNPN; CDR2 reads SVGIG (reference sequence). This chain's CDR3 is CAWTSGCYEQYF. Written as DNA, the CDR3 is TGTGCCTGGACTAGCGGTTGCTACGAGCAGTACTTC.

This clone was found once. This chain joins TRBV7-9 and TRBJ1-2; perhaps TRBD1 as D (5 bases). The germline V gene has CDR1 SEHNR and CDR2 FQNEAQ (reference sequence). Trimming left V 1 base short and J 4 bases short, with 7 bases between. This CDR3 region has 13 residues. CDR3 in amino acids: CASSLGQGYGYTF. CDR3 DNA: TGTGCCAGCAGCTTAGGGCAGGGCTATGGCTACACCTTC.

In its sample, this clone was seen once. The chain joins TRBV29-1 to TRBJ2-7; no firm D call. This CDR3 comprises 13 residues. The germline V gene encodes CDR1 SQVTM and CDR2 ANQGSEA. Trimming shortened V by 4 bases and J by 2 bases, and 12 bases separated the two germline ends. In DNA, the CDR3 is TGCAGCGTTGTGGTCAACGATCCCTACGAGCAGTACTTC. Translating it yields CSVVVNDPYEQYF.

The chain has TRBV10-3 and TRBJ1-5; the match to TRBD1 covers 10 bases. The CDR3 covers 18 residues. Germline trimming cut 0 bases from V and 0 bases from J; bases unmatched to any gene: 5. Per germline, CDR1 ENHRY and CDR2 SYGVKD. This chain's CDR3 is CAISESLGQGRSNQPQHF. In DNA form, the CDR3 reads TGTGCCATCAGTGAGTCGCTGGGACAGGGGCGTAGCAATCAGCCCCAGCATTTT.

V is TRBV21-1 and J is TRBJ1-2. TRBV21-1 has pseudogene status. The CDR3 loop spans 13 amino acids. CDR3 nucleotides: TGTGCCAGCAGCAAAGAGGAGGTTAGTGGCTACACCTTC. This gives the protein CASSKEEVSGYTF.

V is TRBV2 and J is TRBJ1-1; TRBD1 aligns across 8 bases. The CDR3 contains 14 residues. CDR1 is SNHLY and CDR2 is FYNNEI in the germline V gene. Trimming took 8 bases from V and 4 from J; bases not matched to a gene: 9. DNA of the CDR3: TGTGCCAGCGGAGACAGGGGAACGGGCACTGAAGCTTTCTTT. Translated: CASGDRGTGTEAFF.

A single count supports this clone. CDR3 protein: CASSYSGQINSPLHF. For the CDR3, the DNA is TGTGCCAGCAGTTACTCGGGGCAGATCAATTCACCCCTCCACTTT. V gene TRBV6-6 combines with J gene TRBJ1-6; possible D gene TRBD1, 5 bases. The germline V and J ends were trimmed by 0 bases and 7 bases, with 10 bases remaining between them. The CDR3 extends over 15 amino acids. Germline CDR1 is MNHNY and CDR2 is SVGAGI (reference sequence).

The chain employs TRBV7-2 and TRBJ1-1; no firm D call. CDR3 size: 13 residues. Germline lookup yields CDR1 SGHTA and CDR2 FQGNSA. V dropped 2 bases and J dropped 0 bases, with 4 bases sitting between them. CDR3 residues: CASSLTVNTEAFF. The CDR3 DNA reads as TGTGCCAGCAGCTTAACGGTGAACACTGAAGCTTTCTTT.

The J gene is TRBJ2-2, the V gene TRBV5-1; the D gene is possibly TRBD2 (5 bases). Germline-derived CDR1 and CDR2 are SGHRS and YFSETQ. V gave up 2 bases and J gave up 6 bases, with 20 bases separating them. The CDR3 is 17 amino acids. The CDR3 DNA is TGCGCCAGCAGCTTAGCTAGCCCCTTTGGATATGCCGGGGAGCTGTTTTTT. Encoded protein: CASSLASPFGYAGELFF.

The chain uses TRBV12-3 or TRBV12-4 and TRBJ2-1; no reliable D call. V was shortened by 6 bases and J by 7 bases, with 7 bases between the two germline ends. The CDR3 runs to 11 residues. The CDR3 DNA follows: TGTGCCAGCAGCCCCCTAAATGAGCAGTTCTTC. This gives the protein CASSPLNEQFF.

The rearrangement joins TRBV28 to TRBJ2-7; 7 bases align to TRBD1. There are 12 residues in the CDR3. Germline V gene sequence: CDR1 MDHEN, CDR2 SYDVKM. V lost 10 bases, J lost 2 bases, and 5 bases stayed unmatched. The CDR3 region has the DNA TGTGCCACCCGGGACAGCACCTACGAGCAGTACTTC. Its translation: CATRDSTYEQYF.

The chain combines TRBV20-1 with TRBJ2-3; 15 positions agree with TRBD2. The CDR3 spans 17 residues. Trimming removed 3 bases from V and 3 bases from J; junction bases left unmatched: 7. CDR1 and CDR2 (germline): DFQATT, SNEGSKA (reference sequence). The CDR3 nucleotides read TGCAGTGCTAGTTGGACTAGCGGGAGGGCTGGGACAGATACGCAGTATTTT. Protein: CSASWTSGRAGTDTQYF.

This rearrangement joins TRBV11-2 to TRBJ1-4; no clear D. Trimming removed 8 bases at V and 1 base at J, with 23 bases between. Germline CDR1 is SGHAT and CDR2 is FQNNGV. The CDR3 loop spans 18 amino acids. The DNA of the CDR3 is TGTGCCAGCCAGCTTAGGATGGGTAGGAATGGAACTAATGAAAAACTGTTTTTT. It specifies CASQLRMGRNGTNEKLFF.

This clone was detected once. The rearrangement joins TRBV6-5 to TRBJ2-7; TRBD1 matches at 10 bases. The germline V gene encodes CDR1 MNHEY and CDR2 SVGAGI. The CDR3 loop spans 14 amino acids. V shed 6 bases and J 5 bases; nucleotides not matched to a gene: 7. CDR3 sequence reads: CASRLSGTGDEQYF. The CDR3 bases are TGTGCCAGCAGGCTTTCCGGGACAGGGGACGAGCAGTACTTC.

The chain links TRBV24-1 to TRBJ1-5; a weak D match, TRBD1 (6 bases). CDR3 length equals 14 residues. Trimming removed 3 bases at V and 7 bases at J, with 12 bases between. Per the germline V gene, CDR1 is KGHDR and CDR2 is SFDVKD. The CDR3 reads CATSDAGAGQPQHF. The DNA of the CDR3 is TGTGCCACCAGTGATGCAGGGGCGGGCCAGCCCCAGCATTTT.

The chain combines TRBV5-6 with TRBJ2-1, with TRBD2 matching 9 bases. Trimming at V came to 1 base and at J to 2 bases, leaving 4 bases not matched to a gene. The CDR3 contains 16 residues. Germline assignment: CDR1 SGHDT and CDR2 YYEEEE. CDR3 loop: CASSLPAGGAYNEQFF. The CDR3 bases are TGTGCCAGCAGCTTGCCAGCGGGAGGTGCCTACAATGAGCAGTTCTTC.

The chain couples TRBV11-2 to TRBJ1-2; TRBD1 agrees at 12 bases. Trimming at V came to 4 bases and at J to 8 bases, leaving 8 bases not matched to a gene. The germline V gene has CDR1 SGHAT and CDR2 FQNNGV. The CDR3 covers 15 residues. CDR3 sequence reads: CASSSLGQGARGYTF. DNA for the CDR3: TGTGCCAGCAGCTCCCTGGGACAGGGGGCACGGGGCTACACCTTC.

J is TRBJ1-1 and V is TRBV3-1 (or the pseudogene TRBV3-2); D perhaps matches TRBD1 (5 bases). The length of the CDR3 is 16 residues. Germline CDR1 LGHDT, CDR2 YNNKEL (reference sequence). Trimming removed 1 base at V and 6 bases at J, with 18 bases between. The CDR3 protein is CASSQVLGREYSEAFF. For the CDR3, the DNA is TGTGCCAGCAGCCAAGTTCTTGGCAGGGAGTATTCTGAAGCTTTCTTT.

The chain combines TRBV9 with TRBJ2-7; TRBD2 matches at 8 bases. The length of the CDR3 is 15 residues. Germline V gives CDR1 SGDLS, CDR2 YYNGEE. The J segment lost 1 base and the V segment lost 2 bases, leaving 5 bases of the junction unmatched. The CDR3 sequence is CASSVQAGESYEQYF. CDR3 nucleotides: TGTGCCAGCAGCGTCCAAGCGGGAGAGTCCTACGAGCAGTACTTC.

V and J are TRBV21-1 and TRBJ2-7; the D call of TRBD2 is as the table states it, not checked on the DNA. TRBV21-1 is termed a pseudogene. The CDR3 extends over 18 amino acids. The CDR3 spells CASSKKGHRDSPIYEQYF. The CDR3 DNA reads TGTGCCAGCAGCAAAAAAGGCCACCGGGACTCCCCTATCTACGAGCAGTACTTC.

J is TRBJ2-1 and V is TRBV19; D remains ambiguous. The V and J ends lost 7 bases and 0 bases respectively, with 10 bases between them. This CDR3 spans 14 amino acids. The germline gives CDR1 LNHDA, CDR2 SQIVND (reference sequence). The CDR3: CASTSRSSYNEQFF. The CDR3 region has the DNA TGTGCCAGTACCTCCAGATCCTCCTACAATGAGCAGTTCTTC.

The chain has TRBV7-9 and TRBJ1-3; D unclear. Germline V gene lookup returns CDR1 SEHNR and CDR2 FQNEAQ (reference sequence). The CDR3 totals 14 residues. Between the trimmed V and J ends, which lost 3 bases and 0 bases, there was a span of 6 bases. The CDR3 loop is CASSLGLSGNTIYF. CDR3 nucleotides: TGTGCCAGCAGCTTGGGCCTCTCTGGAAACACCATATATTTT.

The chain uses TRBV6-4 and TRBJ2-2; TRBD1 is a possible D gene (6 bases). Germline V gives CDR1 MRHNA, CDR2 SNTAGT. Trimming removed 3 bases from V and 3 bases from J, with 11 bases in between. The CDR3 is 15 residues long. The CDR3 reads CASSETGLDTGELFF. The DNA for the CDR3 is TGTGCCAGCAGTGAAACAGGGTTGGACACCGGGGAGCTGTTTTTT.

The chain employs TRBV2 and TRBJ1-2, with D uncertain. CDR3 length: 13 amino acids. The germline V gene encodes CDR1 SNHLY and CDR2 FYNNEI. Trimming took off 8 bases at V and 6 bases at J, with 16 bases between the two ends. CDR3: CASAAAVGNGYTF. The CDR3 DNA is TGTGCCAGCGCCGCGGCGGTGGGTAATGGCTACACCTTC.

DNA for the CDR3: TGCAGCGTTGGTGGCTACACCTTC. This gives the protein CSVGGYTF. V is TRBV29-1 and J is TRBJ1-2; no reliable D call. The CDR3 contains 8 residues. From germline, CDR1 is SQVTM and CDR2 ANQGSEA. V gave up 4 bases and J gave up 7 bases, with 1 base separating them.

The chain is built from TRBV6-6 and TRBJ1-5; D is uncertain. Germline CDR1 reads MNHNY; CDR2 reads SVGAGI (reference sequence). The ends were cut back, 6 bases at V and 9 bases at J, with 18 bases in the middle. This CDR3 region has 14 residues. The CDR3 spells CASSPDGAGVPQHF. In nucleotides, the CDR3 is TGTGCCAGCAGCCCCGACGGTGCCGGGGTGCCCCAGCATTTT.

The rearrangement uses TRBV9 and TRBJ1-2, with 7 bases identical to TRBD1. V was pared by 3 bases and J by 0 bases, with 2 bases of the junction left unmatched. CDR3 length equals 14 residues. CDR1 SGDLS and CDR2 YYNGEE come from the germline V gene. The CDR3 sequence: CASSGGTANYGYTF. The CDR3 region has the DNA TGTGCCAGCAGCGGGGGGACAGCTAACTATGGCTACACCTTC.

V and J are TRBV28 and TRBJ2-7, with 9 bases fitting TRBD1. Germline CDR1 is MDHEN and CDR2 is SYDVKM. This CDR3 contains 14 residues. Trimming cost V 2 bases and J 6 bases; bases outside gene matches: 5. Here the CDR3 reads CASSLGGQGREQYF. The CDR3, as DNA: TGTGCCAGCAGTTTAGGGGGACAGGGTCGCGAGCAGTACTTC.